This entry concerns a single T cell receptor beta chain. The antigen is undetermined. This sample is part of a study of T-cell reconstitution after alpha-beta-depleted transplantation in children. General study findings and limits: Reportedly, only several hundred clones from non-depleted graft cells drove alpha-beta T-cell counts at about two months. There were some patients whose high TCRbeta diversity at day 60 came from surviving recipient T cells and thymic progenitors. Diversity and T-cell counts at one year after transplant derived mostly from new T cells.

The CDR3 totals 17 residues. With V trimmed by 3 bases and J by 3 bases, 11 bases remained unmatched. The germline CDR1 and CDR2 sequences are SGHRS and YFSETQ. Unique molecular identifiers were used to barcode this TCRbeta library. MiXCR was run by TCRdb on the PCR reads, yielding one entry per CDR3 protein. The sample contains over 150,000 distinct CDR3 sequences, about 7% of which appear only once. The chain employs TRBV5-1 and TRBJ2-1; 8 bases line up with TRBD2. The origin of this receptor is a boy aged 2 to 10 with acute lymphoblastic leukemia, due to receive a stem cell transplant. Specimen: PBMCs, collected before TCRalphabeta/CD19-depleted stem cell transplant. CDR3 residues: CASSSAGASRLYNEQFF. CDR3 sequence (DNA): TGCGCCAGCAGCTCAGCGGGGGCTAGCCGACTCTACAATGAGCAGTTCTTC.